This TCR beta chain was captured by sequencing in a study of blood T cell repertoires in COVID-19. Germline V gene data show CDR1 as LNHNV and CDR2 as YYDKDF (reference sequence). CDR3 length: 15 amino acids. The V and J ends lost 2 bases and 5 bases, in that order; junction bases with no gene match: 7. The table came from immunoSEQ multiplex PCR; TCRdb's copy has only in-frame clones and leaves some out. The sample contains 95,000 to 150,000 clones, roughly 84% of which appear only once. The TCR comes from a woman between 25 and 40 years old who had recovered from COVID-19. The sequenced sample consisted of PBMCs or T cells enriched from blood (not recorded which). The J gene is TRBJ2-7, the V gene TRBV15, with 9 nucleotides matching TRBD2. CDR3 sequence reads: CATSRSGGLPNEQYF. The CDR3 nucleotides read TGTGCCACCAGCAGAAGCGGGGGGCTTCCCAACGAGCAGTACTTC.